Included here is one T cell receptor beta chain sequence, with context. Its antigen is still unknown. No quality values exist for individual bases; no much larger clone is one base distant. This sample stems from a study of siplizumab effects on memory and regulatory T cells (dated by TCRdb to between 2019 and 2020). With regard to the full study: The effect of the anti-CD2 antibody siplizumab on alloreactive T-cell subsets was examined in allogeneic mixed lymphocyte reactions constructed from human PBMCs.

The library was made by the immunoSEQ multiplex PCR assay. Approximately 100,000 TCR templates per sample were assayed on the deep sequencing platform. Genomic DNA extracted from sorted T cells was used for TCRbeta CDR3 sequencing. On the study's bioinformatics: The R programming language was used for clonal analysis of TCRbeta CDR3 data. Alloreactive CD4+ and CD8+ clones were defined by comparing unstimulated samples with post-reaction CFSE-low samples. By matching sequences to the repertoires of sorted unstimulated Treg and non-Treg cells, each alloreactive CD4+ clone was assigned a regulatory or non-regulatory origin. Held by TCRdb, this immuneACCESS table contains in-frame sequences only and omits some clones. Under half of the omission traces to an unresolved V gene where checked; the cause of the rest is unknown. V and J calls and clone size are those listed in that table; D and trimming were worked out from the DNA. This sample is represented by about 85,000 clones; 85% to 95% of them were singletons. 18% of the sample rests with the top ten.

Beyond this particular receptor, the publication reports: The cumulative frequency of alloreactive sequences traceable to unstimulated CD4+ memory T cells was significantly reduced by siplizumab. About 80-96% of proliferating CD4+ or CD8+ clones could not be given a naive or memory phenotype. Greater diversity appeared to be present in unstimulated naive T cells than in memory T cells, and a substantial contribution to the alloresponse seemed to be made by naive cells. Among mappable alloreactive CD4+ clones, the Treg-derived fraction averaged about 70% with siplizumab versus roughly 30% in control reactions. The suppressive function of proliferating Tregs from siplizumab cultures was not functionally confirmed. Because sequences at frequencies below about 10^-5 were poorly captured, only a minor fraction of alloreactive clones could be mapped back to unstimulated subsets.

V loses 3 bases, J loses 1 base, and the germline ends lie 16 bases apart. CDR1 SGHDT and CDR2 YYEEEE were looked up in the germline V gene. From cysteine to phenylalanine, the CDR3 is 16 amino acids long. Only the CDR3 DNA stays, 48 bases, in frame from base 1. Sorted unstimulated T cells, along with proliferating T cells recovered from mixed lymphocyte reactions, underwent TCRbeta CDR3 sequencing. Fresh whole blood from around 11 HLA-typed healthy donors was used to isolate PBMCs. This receptor was identified in a human donor in good health. The sequenced sample was CD8+ T cells sorted from blood. The rearrangement combines TRBV5-6 with TRBJ2-5; the D segment cannot be called with confidence. At the DNA level, the sequence is TGTGCCAGCAGCTCACTCCTGAGACAAGTCCAAGAGACCCAGTACTTC. Its protein product is CASSSLLRQVQETQYF.